Listed below are T cell receptor beta chains from one sample, sequenced in a study of Ad26.COV2.S vaccination and SARS-CoV-2 variants. The assay was immunoSEQ multiplex PCR, and TCRdb's table has in-frame clones only and misses some. The table shows hundreds of thousands of clones, with approximately 88% occurring only once. The source material was peripheral blood, sampled in a trial of Ad26.COV2.S vaccine versus placebo. The receptors here all came from a person between 18 and 60 years old who received the Ad26.COV2.S COVID-19 vaccine or a placebo. Both conserved end residues are part of each CDR3. D genes are given only for firm matches.

V	J	D	DNA	CDR3
TRBV6-5	TRBJ1-2	-	TGTGCCAGCAGTTCCGCAGGGGGCTACACCTTC	CASSSAGGYTF
TRBV10-3	TRBJ1-5	-	TGTGCCATCAGTGAGTCATCGACACTAAATCAGCCCCAGCATTTT	CAISESSTLNQPQHF
TRBV5-4	TRBJ2-5	-	TGTGCCAGCAGCTTGGACTTCCAAGAGACCCAGTACTTC	CASSLDFQETQYF
TRBV3-1/TRBV3-2	TRBJ2-1	TRBD2	TGTGCCAGCAGCCAGGAGAGCGGGGGGTCCGGTGAGCAGTTCTTC	CASSQESGGSGEQFF
TRBV2	TRBJ2-3	-	TGTGCCAGCAGTGAATGGGGCACAGATACGCAGTATTTT	CASSEWGTDTQYF
TRBV6-2/TRBV6-3	TRBJ2-5	TRBD2	TGTGCCAGCAGCCCCCGGACTAGCGGGGGGCTGGAGACCCAGTACTTC	CASSPRTSGGLETQYF
TRBV18	TRBJ2-7	TRBD1	TGTGCCAGCTCACCACCAGGGGGCCTGTCCCACGAGCAGTACTTC	CASSPPGGLSHEQYF
TRBV5-6	TRBJ2-3	-	TGTGCCAGCAGCTTGGAGGGCACAGATACGCAGTATTTT	CASSLEGTDTQYF
TRBV2	TRBJ1-5	-	TGTGCCAGCAGTCCCCGGACAGGCAATCAGCCCCAGCATTTT	CASSPRTGNQPQHF
TRBV5-4	TRBJ1-3	-	TGTGCCAGCAGCTTGGATGGACAGTTCTCTGGAAACACCATATATTTT	CASSLDGQFSGNTIYF
TRBV19	TRBJ1-5	TRBD1	TGTGCCAGTAGTATGGTTTTGAGCTCAGCCGACAGGGTCAATCAGCCCCAGCATTTT	CASSMVLSSADRVNQPQHF
TRBV6-6	TRBJ2-7	-	TGTGCCAGCAGTTCGGGGGTTTCCTACGAGCAGTACTTC	CASSSGVSYEQYF
TRBV12-3/TRBV12-4	TRBJ1-1	-	TGTGCCAGCAGTTGGCTCGACAGCTCCTGGGCTTTCTTT	CASSWLDSSWAFF
TRBV7-6	TRBJ2-5	-	TGTGCCAGCAGACTCCAAGAGACCCAGTACTTC	CASRLQETQYF
TRBV2	TRBJ1-1	TRBD1	TGTGCCAGCAGTAGGGACAGGGGTGGTACTGAAGCTTTCTTT	CASSRDRGGTEAFF
TRBV30	TRBJ1-4	TRBD1	TGTGCCTGGACCGGGACAGCGCTTAATGAAAAACTGTTTTTT	CAWTGTALNEKLFF
TRBV7-2	TRBJ2-2	-	TGTGCCAGCAGCATTTACTCCGCAGGGAGTTCCGGGGAGCTGTTTTTT	CASSIYSAGSSGELFF